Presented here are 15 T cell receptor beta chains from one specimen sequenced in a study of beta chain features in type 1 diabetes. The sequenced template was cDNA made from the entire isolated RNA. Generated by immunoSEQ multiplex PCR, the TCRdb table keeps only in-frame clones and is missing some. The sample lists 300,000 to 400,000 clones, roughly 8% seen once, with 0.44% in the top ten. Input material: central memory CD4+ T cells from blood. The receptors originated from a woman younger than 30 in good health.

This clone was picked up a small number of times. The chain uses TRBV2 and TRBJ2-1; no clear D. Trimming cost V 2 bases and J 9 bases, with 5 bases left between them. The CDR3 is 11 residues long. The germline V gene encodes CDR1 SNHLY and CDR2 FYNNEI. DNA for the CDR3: TGTGCCAGCAGTGAAACAGCTGAGCAGTTCTTC. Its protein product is CASSETAEQFF.

In nucleotides, the CDR3 is TGCAGTGTCGCGGCTCCTAACGAGCAGTACTTC. This gives the protein CSVAAPNEQYF. The rearrangement joins TRBV20-1 to TRBJ2-7, with no clear D. The CDR3 covers 11 residues. The germline V gene encodes CDR1 DFQATT and CDR2 SNEGSKA (reference sequence). Trimming removed 7 bases from V and 5 bases from J, with 12 bases in between.

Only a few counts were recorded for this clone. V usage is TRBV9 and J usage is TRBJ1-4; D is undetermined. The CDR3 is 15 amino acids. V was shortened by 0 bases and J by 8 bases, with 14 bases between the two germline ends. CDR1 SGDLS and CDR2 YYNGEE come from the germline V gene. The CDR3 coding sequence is TGTGCCAGCAGCGTAGGATCAAGCGGGTACGAAAAACTGTTTTTT. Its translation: CASSVGSSGYEKLFF.

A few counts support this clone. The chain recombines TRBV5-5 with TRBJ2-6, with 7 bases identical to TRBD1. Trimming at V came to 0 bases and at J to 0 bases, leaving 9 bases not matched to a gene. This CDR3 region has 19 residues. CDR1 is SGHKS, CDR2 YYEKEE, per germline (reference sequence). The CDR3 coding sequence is TGTGCCAGCAGCTTGGCCCTGACAGGGATAAGCTCTGGGGCCAACGTCCTGACTTTC. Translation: CASSLALTGISSGANVLTF.

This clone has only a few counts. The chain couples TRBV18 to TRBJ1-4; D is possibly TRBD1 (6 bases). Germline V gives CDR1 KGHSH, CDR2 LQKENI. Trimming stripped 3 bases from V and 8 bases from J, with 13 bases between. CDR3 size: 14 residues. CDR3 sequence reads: CASSPRQADEKLFF. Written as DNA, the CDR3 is TGTGCCAGCTCACCCCGACAGGCCGACGAAAAACTGTTTTTT. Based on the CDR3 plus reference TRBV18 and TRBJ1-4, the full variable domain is NAGVMQNPRHLVRRRGQEARLRCSPMKGHSHVYWYRQLPEEGLKFMVYLQKENIIDESGMPKERFSAEFPKEGPSILRIQQVVRGDSAAYFCASSPRQADEKLFFGSGTQLSVL.

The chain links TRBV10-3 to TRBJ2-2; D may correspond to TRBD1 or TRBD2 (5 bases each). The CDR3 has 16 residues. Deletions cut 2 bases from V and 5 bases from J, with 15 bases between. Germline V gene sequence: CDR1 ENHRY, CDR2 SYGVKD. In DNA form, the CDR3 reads TGTGCCATCAGTGAGAGCGGCCCGAGGGGAACCGGGGAGCTGTTTTTT. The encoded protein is CAISESGPRGTGELFF.

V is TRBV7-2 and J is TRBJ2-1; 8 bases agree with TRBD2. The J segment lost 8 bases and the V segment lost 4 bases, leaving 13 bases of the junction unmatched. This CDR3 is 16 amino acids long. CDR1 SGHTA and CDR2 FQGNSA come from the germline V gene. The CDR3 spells CASSYFSSGRGDEQFF. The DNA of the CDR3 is TGTGCCAGCAGCTATTTCTCCAGCGGGAGAGGGGATGAGCAGTTCTTC.

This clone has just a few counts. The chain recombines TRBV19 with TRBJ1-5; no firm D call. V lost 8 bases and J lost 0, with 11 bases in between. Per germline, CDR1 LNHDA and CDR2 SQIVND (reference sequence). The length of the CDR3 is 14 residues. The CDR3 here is CASRILSSNQPQHF. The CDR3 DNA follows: TGTGCCAGTCGCATCCTCTCTAGCAATCAGCCCCAGCATTTT.

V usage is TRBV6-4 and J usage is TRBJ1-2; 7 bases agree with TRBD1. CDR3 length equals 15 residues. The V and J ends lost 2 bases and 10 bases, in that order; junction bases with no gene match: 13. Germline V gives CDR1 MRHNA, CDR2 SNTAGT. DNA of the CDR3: TGTGCCAGCAGTGACCCACAAACAGGGGTTGTAGCCTACACCTTC. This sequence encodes CASSDPQTGVVAYTF.

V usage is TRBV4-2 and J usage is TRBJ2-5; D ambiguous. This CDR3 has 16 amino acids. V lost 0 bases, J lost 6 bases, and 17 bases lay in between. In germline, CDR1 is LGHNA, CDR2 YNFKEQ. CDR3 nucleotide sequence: TGTGCCAGCAGCCAAGATCTGACCAGCCCGGTGAAGACCCAGTACTTC. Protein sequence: CASSQDLTSPVKTQYF.

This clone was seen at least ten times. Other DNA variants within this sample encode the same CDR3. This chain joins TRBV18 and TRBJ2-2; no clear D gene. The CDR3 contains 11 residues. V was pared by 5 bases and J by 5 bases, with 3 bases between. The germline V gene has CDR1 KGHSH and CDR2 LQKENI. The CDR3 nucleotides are TGTGCCAGCTCAGAGACCGGGGAGCTGTTTTTT. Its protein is CASSETGELFF.

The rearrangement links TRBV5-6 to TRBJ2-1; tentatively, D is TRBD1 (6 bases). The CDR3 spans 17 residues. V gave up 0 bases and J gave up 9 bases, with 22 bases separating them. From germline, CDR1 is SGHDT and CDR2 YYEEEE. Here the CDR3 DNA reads TGTGCCAGCAGCTTGGGGCTGGGGGCGAACGGAAGGGGTGAGCAGTTCTTC. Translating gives CASSLGLGANGRGEQFF.

This CDR3 is CASSPAWAGSGEQYF. CDR3 coding DNA: TGTGCCAGCAGCCCAGCGTGGGCAGGGTCGGGGGAGCAGTACTTC. This sequence joins TRBV2 and TRBJ2-7; D is possibly TRBD1 or TRBD2 (5 bases each). Deletions cut 6 bases from V and 7 bases from J, with 22 bases between. The CDR3 covers 15 residues. The germline V gene encodes CDR1 SNHLY and CDR2 FYNNEI.

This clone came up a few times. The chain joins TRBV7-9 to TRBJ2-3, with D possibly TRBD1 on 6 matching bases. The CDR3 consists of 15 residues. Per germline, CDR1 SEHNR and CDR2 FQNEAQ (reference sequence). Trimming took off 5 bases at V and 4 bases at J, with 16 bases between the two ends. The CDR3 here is CASSVMARGSDTQYF. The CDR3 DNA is TGTGCCAGCAGCGTAATGGCCAGGGGATCAGATACGCAGTATTTT.

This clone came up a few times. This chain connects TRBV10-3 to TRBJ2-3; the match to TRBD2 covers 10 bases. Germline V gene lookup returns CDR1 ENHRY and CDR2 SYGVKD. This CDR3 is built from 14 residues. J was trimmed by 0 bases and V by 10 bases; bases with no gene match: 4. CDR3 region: CATGLAPSTDTQYF. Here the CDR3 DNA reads TGTGCCACGGGACTAGCGCCTAGCACAGATACGCAGTATTTT.